The sample holds many counts of the clone carrying this TCR beta chain. The antigen remains undetermined. This specimen belongs to a study of T cells in Graves' hyperthyroidism and ophthalmopathy. At the level of the study: Peripheral blood sampling occurred at initial diagnosis, before any treatment. Study conclusions and caveats: The model foresaw ophthalmopathy a median roughly 6.3 months prior to onset.

Trimming pared 5 bases from V and 7 bases from J, leaving 15 bases between. Germline lookup yields CDR1 MNHEY and CDR2 SMNVEV (reference sequence). The CDR3 length is 14 residues. Researchers amplified the TCR beta CDR3 regions from RNA transcripts. Initially, a first-round RT-PCR of the TCR CDR3 employed the HTBI primer set. TCRdb passed the multiplex PCR reads through MiXCR, listing each CDR3 protein once. Of over 450,000 distinct CDR3 sequences in the sample, approximately 15% are singletons; the top ten hold about a sixth. The receptor comes from a woman aged 18-35 years with Graves' hyperthyroidism. The sequenced material came from blood. The chain links TRBV27 to TRBJ1-5; D may be TRBD1 (5 bases). The CDR3 reads CASSPPGDRQPQHF. Written as DNA, the CDR3 is TGTGCCAGCAGTCCCCCCGGGGACCGGCAGCCCCAGCATTTT.